These T cell receptor beta chains were read from a single sample in a study of blood T cell repertoires in COVID-19. TCRdb's table, derived via immunoSEQ multiplex PCR, lists solely in-frame clones and lacks some. The sample contains over 200,000 clones, 80% to 95% of which appear only once. The material sequenced was peripheral blood. Source of these receptors: a man aged 60-69 years with COVID-19, enrolled during active disease. The CDR3 runs from the conserved cysteine through the conserved F or W. The D gene is left open where the match is weak. Size tells how often a clone was seen (once, few, many) or the class of an expanded clone, and some rows leave it out.

j_call v_call clone_size d_call cdr3_aa cdr3_nt
TRBJ2-1 TRBV19 once . CASSIERISNEQFF TGTGCCAGTAGTATTGAGCGTATATCCAATGAGCAGTTCTTC
TRBJ1-2 TRBV5-4 . . CASSLAGGAGYTF TGTGCCAGCAGCTTGGCCGGTGGAGCCGGCTACACCTTC
TRBJ1-3 TRBV19 . TRBD1 CASSTTTGHSGNTIYF TGTGCCAGTAGTACCACGACAGGGCACTCTGGAAACACCATATATTTT
TRBJ2-7 TRBV11-2 . . CASSSPSGVGYEQYF TGTGCCAGCAGCTCCCCGTCGGGAGTGGGCTACGAGCAGTACTTC
TRBJ1-1 TRBV5-1 . . CASSLDGGVVNTEAFF TGCGCCAGCAGCTTGGACGGAGGGGTGGTGAACACTGAAGCTTTCTTT
TRBJ1-5 TRBV18 . TRBD1 CASSPGQGAQPQHF TGTGCCAGCTCACCAGGACAGGGCGCTCAGCCCCAGCATTTT
TRBJ2-6 TRBV7-2 . . CASSPGGWGQASGANVLTF TGTGCCAGCAGCCCAGGGGGGTGGGGTCAGGCCTCTGGGGCCAACGTCCTGACTTTC
TRBJ2-5 TRBV19 . TRBD1 CASSVGQQQETQYF TGTGCCAGTAGTGTGGGACAGCAGCAAGAGACCCAGTACTTC
TRBJ2-7 TRBV7-8 once . CASSLRGHAEQYF TGTGCCAGCAGCCTGAGAGGGCATGCGGAGCAGTACTTC
TRBJ2-1 TRBV5-1 . TRBD2 CASSFAGTKEQFF TGCGCCAGCAGCTTTGCCGGGACTAAGGAGCAGTTCTTC
TRBJ2-5 TRBV5-1 few TRBD1 CASSVTGTGGSETQYF TGCGCCAGCAGCGTCACCGGGACAGGGGGCAGCGAGACCCAGTACTTC
TRBJ2-1 TRBV21-1 . . CARTGTSGLDEQFF TGTGCCAGAACCGGGACTAGCGGTTTGGATGAGCAGTTCTTC
TRBJ2-1 TRBV28 . . CASSPTGGSYNEQFF TGTGCCAGCAGTCCTACGGGTGGATCCTACAATGAGCAGTTCTTC
TRBJ1-2 TRBV6-5 . . CAAHGVEYGYTF TGTGCCGCGCACGGGGTTGAGTATGGCTACACCTTC
TRBJ1-4 TRBV28 . TRBD1 CASRSTGQGEKLFF TGTGCCAGCCGATCGACAGGGCAAGGTGAAAAACTGTTTTTT
TRBJ1-1 TRBV6-6 . TRBD1 CASSYGYRGRRTEAFF TGTGCCAGCAGTTACGGCTACAGGGGGCGCAGAACTGAAGCTTTCTTT
TRBJ2-3 TRBV7-2 . TRBD2 CASSLVGGRAGSTDTQYF TGTGCCAGCAGCTTAGTTGGAGGGAGGGCCGGTAGCACAGATACGCAGTATTTT
TRBJ1-1 TRBV28 . TRBD1 CASSTSTGVASRVTEAFF TGTGCCAGCAGTACCTCGACAGGGGTCGCATCCCGAGTAACTGAAGCTTTCTTT
TRBJ2-7 TRBV5-5 . . CASSPFRGALVGGEYF TGTGCCAGCAGCCCCTTTCGGGGGGCCCTGGTAGGCGGGGAGTACTTC
TRBJ2-1 TRBV6-6 . TRBD2 CASRRHGLAGGNEQFF TGTGCCAGCAGGAGACACGGACTAGCGGGAGGGAATGAGCAGTTCTTC
TRBJ1-4 TRBV5-1 once TRBD1 CASSSGQPATNEKLFF TGCGCCAGCAGCTCGGGACAGCCTGCAACTAATGAAAAACTGTTTTTT
TRBJ2-7 TRBV30 . . CAWSEGLSYEQYF TGTGCCTGGAGTGAAGGACTCTCCTACGAGCAGTACTTC
TRBJ2-1 TRBV20-1 . TRBD2 CSASELAGGIDEQFF TGCAGTGCTAGTGAGCTAGCGGGGGGGATCGATGAGCAGTTCTTC
TRBJ1-6 TRBV3-1/TRBV3-2 . . CASSQTAGYYNSPLHF TGTGCCAGCAGCCAAACCGCAGGGTACTATAATTCACCCCTCCACTTT
TRBJ1-1 TRBV18 . . CASSPPGTRNTEAFF TGTGCCAGCTCACCACCCGGGACACGGAACACTGAAGCTTTCTTT
TRBJ1-5 TRBV19 . TRBD1 CASNQDRVGNQPQHF TGTGCCAGTAACCAGGACAGGGTCGGCAATCAGCCCCAGCATTTT
TRBJ1-2 TRBV18 . TRBD1 CASSPDRDYGYTF TGTGCCAGCTCACCGGACAGGGACTATGGCTACACCTTC
TRBJ1-6 TRBV4-3 . TRBD1 CASSFSGTGTFSPLHF TGCGCCAGCAGCTTCTCCGGGACAGGGACATTTTCACCCCTCCACTTT
TRBJ2-1 TRBV9 . TRBD2 CASSQTSGGAYYNEQFF TGTGCCAGCAGCCAGACTAGCGGGGGGGCCTACTACAATGAGCAGTTCTTC
TRBJ1-5 TRBV27 . . CASRASRYSNQPQHF TGTGCCAGCAGAGCCTCACGCTATAGCAATCAGCCCCAGCATTTT
TRBJ2-1 TRBV10-3 . . CAISVADSYNEQFF TGTGCCATCAGTGTAGCGGACTCCTACAATGAGCAGTTCTTC
TRBJ1-1 TRBV11-2 once . CASSLDWAANTEAFF TGTGCCAGCAGCTTAGATTGGGCAGCTAACACTGAAGCTTTCTTT
TRBJ1-3 TRBV5-3 . TRBD1 CARSLAGTGGFENTIYF TGTGCCAGAAGCTTGGCCGGGACAGGGGGCTTTGAAAACACCATATATTTT
TRBJ1-5 TRBV25-1 . . CASSGLNQPQHF TGTGCCAGCAGTGGACTTAATCAGCCCCAGCATTTT
TRBJ1-2 TRBV18 . TRBD1 CASSPGRTGSNYGYTF TGTGCCAGCTCACCAGGGAGGACAGGATCCAACTATGGCTACACCTTC
TRBJ2-5 TRBV7-2 once . CASSFYQETQYF TGTGCCAGCAGCTTCTACCAAGAGACCCAGTACTTC
TRBJ2-1 TRBV30 . . CACIQNYNEQFF TGTGCCTGCATACAAAACTACAATGAGCAGTTCTTC
TRBJ2-1 TRBV28 . . CASSSPRGIIYNEQFF TGTGCCAGCAGTTCCCCTCGGGGTATCATCTACAATGAGCAGTTCTTC
TRBJ2-3 TRBV5-4 . TRBD1 CASSLGRGRTDTQYF TGTGCCAGCAGCTTGGGCAGGGGGCGAACAGATACGCAGTATTTT
TRBJ1-2 TRBV9 . . CASSAPPGSTSNYGYTF TGTGCCAGCAGCGCCCCCCCGGGGAGTACCTCTAACTATGGCTACACCTTC
TRBJ2-1 TRBV7-2 . TRBD2 CASSHSASGRRDEQFF TGTGCCAGCAGCCACTCCGCCAGCGGGAGGCGGGATGAGCAGTTCTTC
TRBJ2-7 TRBV5-5 . TRBD2 CASSLALAGGRGEQYF TGTGCCAGCAGCTTGGCCCTAGCGGGAGGGCGGGGAGAGCAGTACTTC
TRBJ1-6 TRBV3-1/TRBV3-2 . TRBD1 CASSLQRTGGGSPLHF TGTGCCAGCAGCCTTCAACGGACAGGGGGTGGATCACCCCTCCACTTT
TRBJ2-7 TRBV7-2 once TRBD2 CASNERTSGSYEQYF TGTGCCAGCAACGAAAGGACTAGCGGGAGTTACGAGCAGTACTTC
TRBJ1-2 TRBV28 few . CASSRPSGRERGYTF TGTGCCAGCAGTCGACCTTCGGGTAGGGAGCGTGGCTACACCTTC
TRBJ2-2 TRBV6-4 . . CASSPGQNTGELFF TGTGCCAGCAGCCCGGGACAGAACACCGGGGAGCTGTTTTTT
TRBJ2-1 TRBV9 . TRBD2 CASSVGLAGDNEQFF TGTGCCAGCAGCGTTGGACTAGCGGGAGACAATGAGCAGTTCTTC
TRBJ2-5 TRBV10-2 few . CASSEYGGAKTQYF TGCGCCAGCAGTGAGTATGGGGGGGCGAAGACCCAGTACTTC
TRBJ1-2 TRBV19 . . CASSIALESYGYTF TGTGCCAGTAGTATAGCTCTAGAGAGCTATGGCTACACCTTC
TRBJ2-2 TRBV11-2 . TRBD2 CASSFLAGTNTGELFF TGTGCCAGCAGCTTTTTAGCGGGAACGAACACCGGGGAGCTGTTTTTT
TRBJ1-6 TRBV3-1/TRBV3-2 few . CASSQDYFVLHF TGTGCCAGCAGCCAAGATTATTTTGTCCTCCACTTT
TRBJ2-7 TRBV9 . . CASSVDPGKGNEQYF TGTGCCAGCAGCGTGGACCCCGGGAAGGGTAACGAGCAGTACTTC
TRBJ2-7 TRBV6-1 . . CASSEVGYEQYF TGTGCCAGCAGTGAAGTCGGGTACGAGCAGTACTTC
TRBJ2-3 TRBV7-6 . TRBD2 CASSLVASGVPSTDTQYF TGTGCCAGCAGCTTAGTAGCTAGCGGGGTACCTAGCACAGATACGCAGTATTTT
TRBJ2-1 TRBV10-3 . . CAISESREPNEQFF TGTGCCATCAGTGAGTCGCGGGAACCGAATGAGCAGTTCTTC
TRBJ1-2 TRBV27 . . CASSPDRNYGYTF TGTGCCAGCAGTCCCGACAGAAACTATGGCTACACCTTC
TRBJ2-5 TRBV9 . TRBD2 CASSVGLAGGGETQYF TGTGCCAGCAGCGTTGGGCTAGCGGGGGGTGGAGAGACCCAGTACTTC
TRBJ1-1 TRBV10-3 . TRBD1 CAISGTGITEAFF TGTGCCATCTCCGGGACAGGGATCACTGAAGCTTTCTTT